This T cell receptor beta chain was obtained from a study of T cells in tuberculosis. Study background: T cells were selected with CD1B tetramers loaded with glucose monomycolate.

Sequencing of TCR-alpha and TCR-beta chains was unpaired. Sequencing used immunoSEQ multiplex PCR; TCRdb keeps in-frame clones, though not all of them. The sample shows approximately 58,000 clones, roughly 86% of them seen only once. Cells were sorted from thawed PBMC rested overnight and stained with GMM-loaded CD1B tetramer, viability dye and anti-CD3. The lipid loaded on the CD1B tetramers was C32 glucose monomycolate from Rhodococcus equi. The CDR3 loop spans 12 amino acids. The germline V gene encodes CDR1 SGHDN and CDR2 FVKESK. Trimming removed 3 bases at V and 4 bases at J, with 5 bases between.

The sequencing sample was made of CD1b-GMM tetramer-negative cells sorted from PBMCs. This receptor was identified in an adult woman with latent tuberculosis. The chain couples TRBV14 to TRBJ2-3; D remains unclear. The chain's CDR3 is CASSHGADTQYF. DNA of the CDR3: TGTGCCAGCAGCCACGGTGCAGATACGCAGTATTTT.